These 24 T cell receptor beta chains were sequenced from one sample in a study of blood T cells in healthy people across ages. With a J-beta primer mix and a sample-barcoded 5' primer, a second PCR ran 7 to 11 cycles. TCRdb independently ran MiXCR on the 5' RACE reads; one entry per CDR3 protein. Among almost 800,000 distinct CDR3 sequences listed, 58% were seen once. The sequenced sample was blood. These receptors originate from a man under 40 in good health.

J is TRBJ1-2 and V is TRBV2; D is uncertain. Looked up from germline, CDR1 is SNHLY and CDR2 is FYNNEI. Trimming removed 6 bases from V and 8 bases from J, with 10 bases in between. CDR3 length: 11 amino acids. CDR3 amino acids: CASSALSGYTF. The CDR3 DNA sequence: TGTGCCAGCAGCGCCTTGAGCGGCTACACCTTC.

This clonotype has just a few counts. The chain has TRBV29-1 and TRBJ2-1; D may be TRBD1 or TRBD2 (5 bases each). V lost 4 bases, J lost 9 bases, and 22 bases lay in between. The CDR3 is 15 amino acids. CDR1 and CDR2 (germline): SQVTM, ANQGSEA. In DNA form, the CDR3 reads TGCAGCGTTGGAGGGCAGACTAATAATAGGGGTGAGCAGTTCTTC. Protein sequence: CSVGGQTNNRGEQFF.

This clonotype was counted only a few times. The rearrangement joins TRBV20-1 to TRBJ2-7; TRBD1 is a possible D gene (6 bases). The CDR3 covers 13 residues. The germline gives CDR1 DFQATT, CDR2 SNEGSKA (reference sequence). The V end lost 2 bases, the J end lost 6 bases, and 14 bases lay between the germline ends. CDR3 sequence: CSARFLTGREQYF. CDR3 DNA sequence: TGCAGTGCTAGATTCCTTACAGGGCGCGAGCAGTACTTC.

The genes are TRBV18 and TRBJ2-1, with D possibly being TRBD1 or TRBD2 (6 bases each). The CDR3 loop spans 14 amino acids. With 6 bases removed from V and 3 bases from J, the gap between germline ends came to 12 bases. CDR1 and CDR2 (germline): KGHSH, LQKENI. The CDR3 loop reads CASSRGPRYNEQFF. The CDR3 nucleotides read TGTGCCAGCTCCCGGGGGCCCCGCTACAATGAGCAGTTCTTC.

The gene calls are TRBV7-2 and TRBJ2-2, with D unclear. The CDR3 loop spans 15 amino acids. CDR1 SGHTA and CDR2 FQGNSA come from the germline V gene. V gave up 2 bases and J gave up 5 bases, with 12 bases separating them. The CDR3 sequence: CASSLHRVPTGELFF. For the CDR3, the DNA is TGTGCCAGCAGCTTACATAGAGTGCCAACCGGGGAGCTGTTTTTT. Combining the CDR3 with reference TRBV7-2 and TRBJ2-2 gives the whole variable domain GAGVSQSPSNKVTEKGKDVELRCDPISGHTALYWYRQSLGQGLEFLIYFQGNSAPDKSGLPSDRFSAERTGGSVSTLTIQRTQQEDSAVYLCASSLHRVPTGELFFGEGSRLTVL.

This clonotype turned up a few times. The chain joins TRBV6-6 to TRBJ2-5; TRBD1 matches 8 bases. Germline assignment: CDR1 MNHNY and CDR2 SVGAGI (reference sequence). The CDR3 totals 15 residues. Trimming removed 2 bases from V and 9 bases from J; junction bases left unmatched: 11. CDR3: CASSYDARTGRAQYF. The DNA for the CDR3 is TGTGCCAGCAGTTACGACGCAAGGACAGGGCGGGCCCAGTACTTC.

The rearrangement joins TRBV5-1 to TRBJ2-5; tentatively, D is TRBD2 (6 bases). The CDR3 runs 14 residues. Germline V gene sequence: CDR1 SGHRS, CDR2 YFSETQ. Trimming pared 3 bases from V and 2 bases from J, leaving 11 bases between. CDR3 residues: CASSWGTVQETQYF. The CDR3 nucleotides read TGCGCCAGCAGCTGGGGGACTGTACAAGAGACCCAGTACTTC.

The chain has TRBV29-1 and TRBJ1-1; TRBD1 might be the D (6 bases). V was shortened by 3 bases and J by 1 base, with 15 bases between the two germline ends. CDR3 length: 15 residues. CDR1 and CDR2 (germline): SQVTM, ANQGSEA. CDR3 nucleotides: TGCAGCGTTGAGGGGTTTGCAGGGGCGAACACTGAAGCTTTCTTT. This sequence encodes CSVEGFAGANTEAFF.

This clonotype has only a few counts. This chain connects TRBV12-3 or TRBV12-4 to TRBJ2-5; D might be TRBD2 (5 bases). The CDR3 consists of 15 residues. V dropped 6 bases and J dropped 0 bases, with 14 bases sitting between them. CDR3 nucleotide sequence: TGTGCCAGCAGCAACTACGGCGGGTACCAAGAGACCCAGTACTTC. Translation: CASSNYGGYQETQYF.

This clonotype was observed a few times. The chain joins TRBV7-2 to TRBJ2-7; TRBD2 might be the D (6 bases). Trimming removed 5 bases at V and 4 bases at J, with 12 bases between. Germline CDR1 reads SGHTA; CDR2 reads FQGNSA. The CDR3 sequence is 13 residues long. CDR3: CASSPWDLYEQYF. In DNA form, the CDR3 reads TGTGCCAGCAGCCCCTGGGACTTATACGAGCAGTACTTC.

This chain connects TRBV20-1 to TRBJ2-1; no clear D gene. V lost 5 bases, J lost 4 bases, and 6 bases lay in between. The length of the CDR3 is 11 residues. Per the germline V gene, CDR1 is DFQATT and CDR2 is SNEGSKA (reference sequence). The CDR3, as DNA: TGCAGTGCTTTGCCGTACAATGAGCAGTTCTTC. Its protein is CSALPYNEQFF.

The rearrangement links TRBV7-7 to TRBJ2-1; possibly TRBD2 for D (6 bases). The CDR3 totals 13 residues. Germline V gene lookup returns CDR1 SSHAT and CDR2 FNYEAQ (reference sequence). Trimming removed 5 bases at V and 12 bases at J, with 17 bases between. CDR3 DNA sequence: TGTGCCAGCAGCCCGATCCGGGGAGGTGGGCAGTTCTTC. This codes for CASSPIRGGGQFF.

This chain uses TRBV6-1 with TRBJ2-2; D might be TRBD1 or TRBD2, each matching 5 bases. Trimming shortened V by 9 bases and J by 6 bases, and 23 bases separated the two germline ends. In germline, CDR1 is MNHNS, CDR2 SASEGT. The CDR3 is 16 residues long. CDR3 protein: CASKIRWDPVAGELFF. DNA of the CDR3: TGTGCCAGTAAAATACGGTGGGACCCTGTGGCCGGGGAGCTGTTTTTT.

This chain joins TRBV28 and TRBJ2-3; unclear D gene. With 3 bases removed from V and 2 bases from J, the gap between germline ends came to 15 bases. The CDR3 spans 16 residues. Germline V gene lookup returns CDR1 MDHEN and CDR2 SYDVKM. In nucleotides, the CDR3 is TGTGCCAGCAGTTTGGCTCGACTTTTCTCCACAGATACGCAGTATTTT. Translated, it gives CASSLARLFSTDTQYF. The whole variable domain, remainder taken from reference TRBV28 and TRBJ2-3, is DVKVTQSSRYLVKRTGEKVFLECVQDMDHENMFWYRQDPGLGLRLIYFSYDVKMKEKGDIPEGYSVSREKKERFSLILESASTNQTSMYLCASSLARLFSTDTQYFGPGTRLTVL.

The gene calls are TRBV12-3 or TRBV12-4 and TRBJ2-7, with D hard to call. The CDR3 sequence is 11 residues long. Trimming left V 7 bases short and J 7 bases short, with 11 bases between. CDR3 protein: CASTSMGEQYF. The CDR3 coding sequence is TGTGCCAGCACCTCAATGGGAGAGCAGTACTTC.

The chain uses TRBV11-1 and TRBJ2-4, with 12 bases that match TRBD2. V dropped 4 bases and J dropped 6; count of bases not matched to a gene: 22. Germline V gives CDR1 SGHAT, CDR2 FQDESV (reference sequence). The CDR3 spans 21 residues. The CDR3 region has the DNA TGTGCCAGCAGCTCGGCAGGGGGCGTCCCGGGACTAGCGGGTGGGGGAAACATTCAGTACTTC. Protein: CASSSAGGVPGLAGGGNIQYF.

This sequence joins TRBV30 and TRBJ2-5; 10 bases agree with TRBD2. CDR1 GTSNPN and CDR2 SVGIG come from the germline V gene (reference sequence). CDR3 size: 17 residues. Trimming took 8 bases from V and 4 from J; bases not matched to a gene: 19. CDR3 nucleotide sequence: TGTGCCGGATCCGGGACTAGCGTGCAACAAAAAGCAGAGACCCAGTACTTC. Translating it yields CAGSGTSVQQKAETQYF.

The rearrangement uses TRBV15 and TRBJ2-5; 11 bases line up with TRBD2. The germline CDR1 and CDR2 sequences are LNHNV and YYDKDF (reference sequence). The CDR3 length is 16 residues. Trimming cost V 1 base and J 5 bases; bases outside gene matches: 6. The CDR3, as DNA: TGTGCCACCAGCAGAGCGACTAGCGGGGTAGGGGAGACCCAGTACTTC. Protein sequence: CATSRATSGVGETQYF.

The chain recombines TRBV28 with TRBJ2-1, with 7 bases aligning to TRBD1. The CDR3 sequence is 15 residues long. Germline V lookup: CDR1 MDHEN, CDR2 SYDVKM. J gave up 7 bases and V 1 base, and 7 bases lay outside the gene matches. The CDR3: CASSLSAGGANEQFF. Written as DNA, the CDR3 is TGTGCCAGCAGTTTATCGGCAGGGGGAGCGAATGAGCAGTTCTTC.

This chain connects TRBV27 to TRBJ1-1; 7 bases are shared with TRBD1. The CDR3 consists of 13 residues. V lost 5 bases and J lost 3; bases outside the gene matches: 3. CDR1 MNHEY and CDR2 SMNVEV come from the germline V gene (reference sequence). CDR3 DNA sequence: TGTGCCAGCAGTCACAGGGGTCACACTGAAGCTTTCTTT. Its translation is CASSHRGHTEAFF.

There are a few counts of this clonotype. The chain links TRBV29-1 to TRBJ1-2; TRBD1 is a possible D gene (5 bases). From germline, CDR1 is SQVTM and CDR2 ANQGSEA. The CDR3 consists of 11 residues. The V gene lost 1 base and the J gene lost 13 bases, with 13 bases spanning the gap. The CDR3 region has the DNA TGCAGCGTTGAAGGCTACTCGGGGGGCACCTTC. The encoded protein is CSVEGYSGGTF. The full variable domain, with the rest looked up from reference TRBV29-1 and TRBJ1-2, is SAVISQKPSRDICQRGTSLTIQCQVDSQVTMMFWYRQQPGQSLTLIATANQGSEATYESGFVIDKFPISRPNLTFSTLTVSNMSPEDSSIYLCSVEGYSGGTFGSGTRLTVV.

The gene calls are TRBV6-2 or TRBV6-3 and TRBJ2-6; a possible D gene is TRBD2 (6 bases). The germline gives CDR1 MNHEY, CDR2 SVGEGT. The CDR3 spans 19 residues. V gave up 2 bases and J gave up 2 bases, with 19 bases separating them. The CDR3 DNA sequence: TGTGCCAGCAGTTACCTGGTGAAAGGGGAGGCGGCTGGGGCCAACGTCCTGACTTTC. Translating gives CASSYLVKGEAAGANVLTF.

The chain is built from TRBV10-3 and TRBJ1-1, with 8 nucleotides matching TRBD1. This CDR3 region has 14 residues. CDR1 and CDR2 from the germline V gene are ENHRY and SYGVKD. Germline trimming cut 5 bases from V and 1 base from J; bases unmatched to any gene: 3. The CDR3 is CAISLDRGNTEAFF. CDR3 coding DNA: TGTGCCATCAGTCTTGACAGGGGGAACACTGAAGCTTTCTTT.

This clonotype has a count of ten or more. J is TRBJ1-2 and V is TRBV29-1, with 8 bases that match TRBD1. J lost 2 bases, V lost 4 bases, and 0 bases had no gene match. This CDR3 spans 12 amino acids. Germline V gives CDR1 SQVTM, CDR2 ANQGSEA. The chain's CDR3 is CSVGTGNYGYTF. The CDR3 DNA follows: TGCAGCGTTGGGACAGGGAACTATGGCTACACCTTC.